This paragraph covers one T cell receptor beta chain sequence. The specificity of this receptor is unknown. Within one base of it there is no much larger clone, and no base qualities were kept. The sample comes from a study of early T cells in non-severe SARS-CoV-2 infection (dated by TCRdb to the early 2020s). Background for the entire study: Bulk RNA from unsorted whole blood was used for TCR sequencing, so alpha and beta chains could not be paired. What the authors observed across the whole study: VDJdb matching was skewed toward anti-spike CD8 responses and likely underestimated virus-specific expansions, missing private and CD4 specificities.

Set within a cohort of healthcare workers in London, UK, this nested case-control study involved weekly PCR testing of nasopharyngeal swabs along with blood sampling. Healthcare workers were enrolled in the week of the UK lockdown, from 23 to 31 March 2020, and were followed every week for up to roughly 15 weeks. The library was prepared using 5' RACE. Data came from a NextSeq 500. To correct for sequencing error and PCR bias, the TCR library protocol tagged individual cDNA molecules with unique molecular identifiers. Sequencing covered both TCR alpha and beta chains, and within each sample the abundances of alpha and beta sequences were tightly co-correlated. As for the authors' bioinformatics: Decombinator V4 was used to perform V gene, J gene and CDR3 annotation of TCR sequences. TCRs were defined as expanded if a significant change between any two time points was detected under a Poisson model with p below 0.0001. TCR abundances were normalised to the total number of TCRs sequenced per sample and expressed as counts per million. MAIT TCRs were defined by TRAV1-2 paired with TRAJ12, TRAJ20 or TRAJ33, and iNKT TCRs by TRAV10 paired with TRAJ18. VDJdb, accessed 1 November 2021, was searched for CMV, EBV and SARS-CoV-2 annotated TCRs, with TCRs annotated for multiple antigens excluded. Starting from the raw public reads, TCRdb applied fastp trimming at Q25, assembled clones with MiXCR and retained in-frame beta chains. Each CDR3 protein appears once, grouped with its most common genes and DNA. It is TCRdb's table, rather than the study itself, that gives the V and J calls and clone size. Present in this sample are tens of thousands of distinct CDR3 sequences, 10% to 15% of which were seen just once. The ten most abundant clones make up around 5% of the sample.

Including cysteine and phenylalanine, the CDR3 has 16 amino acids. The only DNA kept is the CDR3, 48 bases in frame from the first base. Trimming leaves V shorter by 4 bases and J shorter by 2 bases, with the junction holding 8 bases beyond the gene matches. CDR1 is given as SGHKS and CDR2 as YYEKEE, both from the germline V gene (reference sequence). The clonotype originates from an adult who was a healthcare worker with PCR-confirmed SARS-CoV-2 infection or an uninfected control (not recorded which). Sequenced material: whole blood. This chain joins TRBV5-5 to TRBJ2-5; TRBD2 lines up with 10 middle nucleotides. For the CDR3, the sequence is CASSHTGTSVQETQYF. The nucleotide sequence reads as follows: TGTGCCAGCAGCCACACGGGGACTAGCGTGCAAGAGACCCAGTACTTC.